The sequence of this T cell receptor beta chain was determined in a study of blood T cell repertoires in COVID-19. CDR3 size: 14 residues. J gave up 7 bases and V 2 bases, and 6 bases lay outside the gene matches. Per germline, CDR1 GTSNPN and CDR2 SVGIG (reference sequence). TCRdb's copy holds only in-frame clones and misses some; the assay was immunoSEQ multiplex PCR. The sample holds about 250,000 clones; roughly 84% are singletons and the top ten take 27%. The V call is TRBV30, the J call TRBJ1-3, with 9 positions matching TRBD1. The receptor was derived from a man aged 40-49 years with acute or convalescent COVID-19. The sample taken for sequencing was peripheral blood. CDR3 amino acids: CAWSTDRGTNTIYF. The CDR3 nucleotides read TGTGCCTGGAGTACGGACAGGGGAACGAACACCATATATTTT. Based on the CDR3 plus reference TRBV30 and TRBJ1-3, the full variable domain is SQTIHQWPATLVQPVGSPLSLECTVEGTSNPNLYWYRQAAGRGLQLLFYSVGIGQISSEVPQNLSASRPQDRQFILSSKKLLLSDSGFYLCAWSTDRGTNTIYFGEGSWLTVV.